This is a list of T cell receptor beta chains from one sample in a study of CD8 T cells in seronegative destructive rheumatoid arthritis. Measured with immunoSEQ multiplex PCR; TCRdb has only the in-frame clones, and not every one. The sample has more than 10,000 clones; around 83% are singletons. Sequencing was done on a sample of CD8+ T cells from blood. These receptors were collected from a woman aged 30 to 49 with seronegative destructive rheumatoid arthritis. Both conserved end residues are part of each CDR3. Each record gives: J gene, clone size, V gene, D gene, CDR3 protein, CDR3 DNA. A D gene is named only where the DNA matches it firmly. Some rows mark clone size as missing; the rest say once, few, many or name a class of expanded clone.

TRBJ2-5,NA,TRBV28,NA,CASSWVEGRETQYF,TGTGCCAGCAGTTGGGTGGAGGGGAGAGAGACCCAGTACTTC
TRBJ2-2,NA,TRBV4-1,TRBD1,CASSHYDRVGELFF,TGCGCCAGCAGCCATTATGACAGGGTCGGGGAGCTGTTTTTT
TRBJ2-5,NA,TRBV2,TRBD2,CASSFSGGAGETQYF,TGTGCCAGCAGTTTTAGCGGGGGGGCGGGTGAGACCCAGTACTTC
TRBJ2-1,NA,TRBV19,TRBD2,CASGTSGVFSYNEQFF,TGTGCCAGTGGTACTAGCGGGGTCTTCTCCTACAATGAGCAGTTCTTC
TRBJ1-1,NA,TRBV9,NA,CASSAGGGQGAFF,TGTGCCAGCAGCGCGGGAGGGGGGCAGGGAGCTTTCTTT
TRBJ1-1,once,TRBV27,NA,CASSSRGYPEAFF,TGTGCCAGCAGTTCCAGGGGTTACCCTGAAGCTTTCTTT
TRBJ2-5,NA,TRBV6-4,NA,CASSEGAGTLETQYF,TGTGCCAGCAGTGAAGGCGCGGGTACGCTAGAGACCCAGTACTTC
TRBJ1-2,few,TRBV29-1,NA,CSVAREGYGYTF,TGCAGCGTCGCAAGGGAGGGCTATGGCTACACCTTC
TRBJ2-7,NA,TRBV7-2,NA,CASSLDPLYEQYF,TGTGCCAGCAGCTTAGATCCCCTATACGAGCAGTACTTC
TRBJ2-3,NA,TRBV4-1,NA,CASSQVLDSSTDTQYF,TGCGCCAGCAGCCAAGTTTTGGACTCTAGCACAGATACGCAGTATTTT
TRBJ2-3,NA,TRBV6-1,TRBD2,CASSETSGGADTQYF,TGTGCCAGCAGTGAAACTAGCGGGGGCGCAGATACGCAGTATTTT
TRBJ2-1,NA,TRBV27,TRBD2,CASSSLLAGGNNEQFF,TGTGCCAGCAGTTCTCTGCTAGCGGGGGGTAACAATGAGCAGTTCTTC
TRBJ1-1,NA,TRBV27,NA,CASSLFGGTEAFF,TGTGCCAGCAGTTTATTCGGCGGCACTGAAGCTTTCTTT
TRBJ2-7,NA,TRBV11-2,NA,CASSLIGSSGSEQYF,TGTGCCAGCAGCTTAATAGGCTCGTCCGGGAGCGAGCAGTACTTC
TRBJ1-4,NA,TRBV6-5,NA,CASRNYATNEKLFF,TGTGCCAGCAGAAATTATGCAACTAATGAAAAACTGTTTTTT
TRBJ1-6,NA,TRBV27,NA,CASSPRGFNSPLHF,TGTGCCAGCTCACCGCGGGGCTTTAATTCACCCCTCCACTTT